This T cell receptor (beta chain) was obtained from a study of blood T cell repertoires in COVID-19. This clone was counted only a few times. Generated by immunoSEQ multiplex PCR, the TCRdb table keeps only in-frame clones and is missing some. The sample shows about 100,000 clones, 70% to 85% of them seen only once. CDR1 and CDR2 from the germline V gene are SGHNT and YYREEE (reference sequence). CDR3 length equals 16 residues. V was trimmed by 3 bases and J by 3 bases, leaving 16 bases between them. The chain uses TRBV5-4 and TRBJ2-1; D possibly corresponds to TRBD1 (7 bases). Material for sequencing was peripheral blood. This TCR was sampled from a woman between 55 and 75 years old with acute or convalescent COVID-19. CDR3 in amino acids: CASSSAGGQYYNEQFF. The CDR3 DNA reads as TGTGCCAGCAGCTCGGCCGGGGGACAGTACTACAATGAGCAGTTCTTC.